This T cell receptor (beta chain) was captured in a study of T cell responses to AZD1222 COVID-19 vaccine. Assay: immunoSEQ multiplex PCR; the TCRdb copy retains only in-frame clones and omits some. The profile shows about 140,000 clones, roughly 88% of them singletons. This CDR3 region has 17 residues. Per the germline V gene, CDR1 is LNHDA and CDR2 is SQIVND (reference sequence). Trimming removed 6 bases at V and 0 bases at J, with 20 bases between. The material was peripheral blood, obtained on day 0 of AZD1222 vaccination. This chain links TRBV19 with TRBJ1-1; maybe TRBD1 (6 bases). The clonotype originates from an adult in good health. CDR3 sequence: CASRRLDRLGMNTEAFF. CDR3 in DNA: TGTGCCAGTAGGCGCCTCGACAGGTTGGGGATGAACACTGAAGCTTTCTTT.